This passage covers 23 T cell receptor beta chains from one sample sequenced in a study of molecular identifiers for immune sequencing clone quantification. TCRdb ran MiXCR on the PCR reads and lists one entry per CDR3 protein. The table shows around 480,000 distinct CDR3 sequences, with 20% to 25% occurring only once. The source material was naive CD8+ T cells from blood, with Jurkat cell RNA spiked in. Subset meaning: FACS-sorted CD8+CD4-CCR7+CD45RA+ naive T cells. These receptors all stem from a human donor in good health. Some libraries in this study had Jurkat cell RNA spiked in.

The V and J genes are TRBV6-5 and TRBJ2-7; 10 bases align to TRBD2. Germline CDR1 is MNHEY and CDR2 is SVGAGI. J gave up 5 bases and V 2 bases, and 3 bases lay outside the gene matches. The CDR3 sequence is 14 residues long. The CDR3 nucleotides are TGTGCCAGCAGTTACGAGCGGGGGGGCGACGAGCAGTACTTC. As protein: CASSYERGGDEQYF.

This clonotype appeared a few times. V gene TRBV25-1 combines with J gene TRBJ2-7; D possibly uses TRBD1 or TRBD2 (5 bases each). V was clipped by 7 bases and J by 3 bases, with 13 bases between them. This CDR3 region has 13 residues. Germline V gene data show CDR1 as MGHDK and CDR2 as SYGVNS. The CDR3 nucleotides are TGTGCCAGCACAGGGACGGAAAACTACGAGCAGTACTTC. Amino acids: CASTGTENYEQYF.

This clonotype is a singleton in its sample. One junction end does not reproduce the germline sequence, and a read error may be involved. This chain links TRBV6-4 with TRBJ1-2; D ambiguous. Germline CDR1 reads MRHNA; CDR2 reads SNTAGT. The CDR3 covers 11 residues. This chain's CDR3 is CASSDVYGCTF. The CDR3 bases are TGTGCCAGCAGTGATGTCTATGGCTGCACCTTC.

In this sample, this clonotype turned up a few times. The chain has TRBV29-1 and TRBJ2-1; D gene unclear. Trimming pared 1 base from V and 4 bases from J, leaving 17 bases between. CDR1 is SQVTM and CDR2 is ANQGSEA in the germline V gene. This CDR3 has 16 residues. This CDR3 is CSVEGTPSQIYNEQFF. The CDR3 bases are TGCAGCGTTGAAGGTACCCCCTCCCAGATTTACAATGAGCAGTTCTTC.

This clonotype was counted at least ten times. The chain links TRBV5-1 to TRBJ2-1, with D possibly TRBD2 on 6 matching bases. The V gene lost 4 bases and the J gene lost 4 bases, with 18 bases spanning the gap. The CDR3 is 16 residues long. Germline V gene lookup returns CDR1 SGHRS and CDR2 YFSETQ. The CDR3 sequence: CASSPAGGLGYNEQFF. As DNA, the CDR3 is TGCGCCAGCAGCCCCGCCGGGGGTTTGGGGTACAATGAGCAGTTCTTC. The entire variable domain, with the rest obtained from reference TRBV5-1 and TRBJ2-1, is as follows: KAGVTQTPRYLIKTRGQQVTLSCSPISGHRSVSWYQQTPGQGLQFLFEYFSETQRNKGNFPGRFSGRQFSNSRSEMNVSTLELGDSALYLCASSPAGGLGYNEQFFGPGTRLTVL.

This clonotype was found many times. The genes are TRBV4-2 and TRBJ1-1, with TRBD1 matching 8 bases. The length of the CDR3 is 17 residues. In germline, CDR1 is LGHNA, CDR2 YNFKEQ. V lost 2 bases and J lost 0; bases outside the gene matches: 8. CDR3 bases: TGTGCCAGCAGCCAAAGAGGACAGGGAGCGATGAACACTGAAGCTTTCTTT. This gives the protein CASSQRGQGAMNTEAFF.

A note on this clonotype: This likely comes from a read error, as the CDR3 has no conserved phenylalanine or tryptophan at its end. CDR3 sequence: CASSLIGGGPYNEQFL. The CDR3 DNA is TGTGCCAGCAGTTTAATAGGCGGGGGGCCTTACAATGAGCAGTTCCTC. V usage is TRBV27 and J usage is TRBJ2-1, with TRBD2 identical over 8 bases. The CDR3 runs 16 residues. Germline V gene sequence: CDR1 MNHEY, CDR2 SMNVEV (reference sequence). V shed 2 bases, J shed 4 bases, and the junction held 7 bases outside the gene matches.

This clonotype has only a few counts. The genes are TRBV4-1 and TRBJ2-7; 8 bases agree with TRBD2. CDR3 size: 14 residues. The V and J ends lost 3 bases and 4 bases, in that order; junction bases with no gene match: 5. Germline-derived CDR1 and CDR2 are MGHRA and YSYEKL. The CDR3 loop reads CASSHDPGGYEQYF. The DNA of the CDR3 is TGCGCCAGCAGCCATGACCCGGGGGGGTACGAGCAGTACTTC.

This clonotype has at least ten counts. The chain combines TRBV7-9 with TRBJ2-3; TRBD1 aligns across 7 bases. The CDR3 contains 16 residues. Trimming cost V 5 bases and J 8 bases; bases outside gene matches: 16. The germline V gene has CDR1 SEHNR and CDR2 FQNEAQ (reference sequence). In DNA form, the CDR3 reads TGTGCCAGCAGCCCGCCCCAGACAGGGTTTCACGGTACGCAGTATTTT. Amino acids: CASSPPQTGFHGTQYF.

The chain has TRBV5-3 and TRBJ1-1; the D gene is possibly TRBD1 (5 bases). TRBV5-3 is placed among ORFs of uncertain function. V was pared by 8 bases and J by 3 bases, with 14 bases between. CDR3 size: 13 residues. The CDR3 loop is CASSLRVYTEAFF. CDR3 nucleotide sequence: TGTGCCAGCAGCCTCAGGGTTTACACTGAAGCTTTCTTT.

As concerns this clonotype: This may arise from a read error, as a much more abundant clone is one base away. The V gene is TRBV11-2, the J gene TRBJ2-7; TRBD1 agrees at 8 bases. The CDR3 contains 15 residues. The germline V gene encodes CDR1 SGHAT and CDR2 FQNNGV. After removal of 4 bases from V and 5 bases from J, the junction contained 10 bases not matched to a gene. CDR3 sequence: CASSYLGQVIHEQYF. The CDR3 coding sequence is TGTGCCAGCAGCTACCTGGGACAGGTTATACACGAGCAGTACTTC.

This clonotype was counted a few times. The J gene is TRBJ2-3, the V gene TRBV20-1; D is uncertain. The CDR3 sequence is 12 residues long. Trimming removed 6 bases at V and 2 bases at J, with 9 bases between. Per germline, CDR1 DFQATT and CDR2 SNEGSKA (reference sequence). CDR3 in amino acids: CSADLLTDTQYF. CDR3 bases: TGCAGTGCAGACCTCCTCACAGATACGCAGTATTTT.

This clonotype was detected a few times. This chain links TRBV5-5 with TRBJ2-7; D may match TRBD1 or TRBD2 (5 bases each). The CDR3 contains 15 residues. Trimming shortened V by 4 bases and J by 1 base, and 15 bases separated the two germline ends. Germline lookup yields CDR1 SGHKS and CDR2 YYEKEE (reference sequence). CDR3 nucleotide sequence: TGTGCCAGCAGCCTCCAGATGGGGGTTTCCTACGAGCAGTACTTC. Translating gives CASSLQMGVSYEQYF.

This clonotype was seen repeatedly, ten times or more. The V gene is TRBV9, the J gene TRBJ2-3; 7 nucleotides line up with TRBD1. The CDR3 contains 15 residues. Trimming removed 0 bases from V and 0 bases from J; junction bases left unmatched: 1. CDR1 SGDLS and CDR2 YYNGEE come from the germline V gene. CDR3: CASSVGDRSTDTQYF. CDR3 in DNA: TGTGCCAGCAGCGTAGGGGACAGAAGCACAGATACGCAGTATTTT.

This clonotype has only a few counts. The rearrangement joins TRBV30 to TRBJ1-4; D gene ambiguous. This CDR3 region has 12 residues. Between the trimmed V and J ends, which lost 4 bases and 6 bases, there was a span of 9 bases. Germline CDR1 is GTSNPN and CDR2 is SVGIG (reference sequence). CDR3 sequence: CAWTIGDEKLFF. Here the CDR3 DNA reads TGTGCCTGGACTATTGGGGATGAAAAACTGTTTTTT.

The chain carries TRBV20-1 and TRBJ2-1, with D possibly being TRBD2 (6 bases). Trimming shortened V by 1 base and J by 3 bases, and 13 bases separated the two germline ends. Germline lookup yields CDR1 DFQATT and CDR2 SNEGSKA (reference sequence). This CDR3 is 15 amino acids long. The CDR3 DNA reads TGCAGTGCTAGAGGGGACTCCATAAACTACAATGAGCAGTTCTTC. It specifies CSARGDSINYNEQFF.

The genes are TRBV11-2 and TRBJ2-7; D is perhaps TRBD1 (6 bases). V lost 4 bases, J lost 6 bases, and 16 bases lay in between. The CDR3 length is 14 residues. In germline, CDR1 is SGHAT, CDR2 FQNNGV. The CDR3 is CASSSPGHPSEQYF. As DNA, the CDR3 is TGTGCCAGCAGCTCACCGGGACACCCGTCCGAGCAGTACTTC.

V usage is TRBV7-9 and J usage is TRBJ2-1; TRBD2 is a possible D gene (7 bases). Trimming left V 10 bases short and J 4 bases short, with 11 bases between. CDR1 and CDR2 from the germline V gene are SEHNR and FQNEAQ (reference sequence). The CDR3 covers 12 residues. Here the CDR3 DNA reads TGTGCCACGGGGGGCTTGTACAATGAGCAGTTCTTC. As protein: CATGGLYNEQFF. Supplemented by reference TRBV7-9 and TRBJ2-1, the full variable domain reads DTGVSQNPRHKITKRGQNVTFRCDPISEHNRLYWYRQTLGQGPEFLTYFQNEAQLEKSRLLSDRFSAERPKGSFSTLEIQRTEQGDSAMYLCATGGLYNEQFFGPGTRLTVL.

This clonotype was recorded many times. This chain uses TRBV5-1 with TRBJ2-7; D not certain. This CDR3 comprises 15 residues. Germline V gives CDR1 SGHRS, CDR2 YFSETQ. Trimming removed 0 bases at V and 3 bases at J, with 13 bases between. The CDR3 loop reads CASSLGQSQNYEQYF. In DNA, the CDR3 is TGCGCCAGCAGCTTGGGTCAGAGCCAGAACTACGAGCAGTACTTC.

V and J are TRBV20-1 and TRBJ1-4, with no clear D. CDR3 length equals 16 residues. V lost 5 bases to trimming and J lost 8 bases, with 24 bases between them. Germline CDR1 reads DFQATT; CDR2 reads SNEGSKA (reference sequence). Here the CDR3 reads CSAGGFIDGRKEKLFF. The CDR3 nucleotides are TGCAGTGCTGGTGGTTTTATTGACGGTAGGAAGGAAAAACTGTTTTTT.

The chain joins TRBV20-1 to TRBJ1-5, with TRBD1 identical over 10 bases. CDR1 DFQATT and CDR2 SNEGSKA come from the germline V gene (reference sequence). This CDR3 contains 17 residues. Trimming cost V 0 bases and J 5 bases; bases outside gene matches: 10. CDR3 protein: CSARDKGTGARDQPQHF. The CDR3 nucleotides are TGCAGTGCTAGAGATAAGGGGACAGGGGCAAGGGATCAGCCCCAGCATTTT.

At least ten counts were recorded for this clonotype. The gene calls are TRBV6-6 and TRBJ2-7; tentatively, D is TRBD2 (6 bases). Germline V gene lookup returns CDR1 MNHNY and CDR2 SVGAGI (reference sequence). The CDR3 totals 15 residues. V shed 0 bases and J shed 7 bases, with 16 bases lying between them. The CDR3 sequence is CASSYSAPFGGEQYF. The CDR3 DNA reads TGTGCCAGCAGTTACTCGGCCCCATTTGGAGGGGAGCAGTACTTC.

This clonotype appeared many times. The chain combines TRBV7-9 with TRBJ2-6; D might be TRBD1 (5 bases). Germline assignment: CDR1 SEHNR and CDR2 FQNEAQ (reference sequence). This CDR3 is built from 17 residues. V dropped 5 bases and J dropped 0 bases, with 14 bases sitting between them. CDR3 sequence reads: CASSRWGDSSGANVLTF. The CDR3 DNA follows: TGTGCCAGCAGCCGATGGGGTGACAGCTCTGGGGCCAACGTCCTGACTTTC.